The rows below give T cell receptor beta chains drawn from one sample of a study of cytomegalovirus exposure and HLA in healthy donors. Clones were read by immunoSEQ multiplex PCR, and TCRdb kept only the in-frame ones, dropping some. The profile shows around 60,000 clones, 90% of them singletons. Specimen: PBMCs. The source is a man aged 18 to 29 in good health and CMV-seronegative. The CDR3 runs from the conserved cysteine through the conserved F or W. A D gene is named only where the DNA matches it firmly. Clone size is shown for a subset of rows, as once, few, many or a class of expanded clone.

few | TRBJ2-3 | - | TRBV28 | CASTLTGRRTDTQYF | TGTGCCAGCACTTTGACAGGGAGGAGGACAGATACGCAGTATTTT
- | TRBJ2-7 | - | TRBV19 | CASSVARGQREQYF | TGTGCCAGTAGTGTAGCCAGGGGCCAGCGCGAGCAGTACTTC
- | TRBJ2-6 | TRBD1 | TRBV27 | CASSFRQGSGANVLTF | TGTGCCAGCAGTTTCCGACAGGGTTCTGGGGCCAACGTCCTGACTTTC
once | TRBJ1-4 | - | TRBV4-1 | CASSQEWSGAYFATNEKLFF | TGCGCCAGCAGCCAAGAATGGTCTGGGGCGTATTTTGCAACTAATGAAAAACTGTTTTTT
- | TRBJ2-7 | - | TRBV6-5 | CASSYSGRAPYEQYF | TGTGCCAGCAGTTACTCTGGCAGGGCCCCCTACGAGCAGTACTTC
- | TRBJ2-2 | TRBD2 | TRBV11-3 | CASSLDKAGITGELFF | TGTGCCAGCAGCTTAGATAAAGCGGGAATCACCGGGGAGCTGTTTTTT
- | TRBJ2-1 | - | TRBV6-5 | CASSSFGSSYNEQFF | TGTGCCAGCAGTAGTTTTGGGAGCTCCTACAATGAGCAGTTCTTC
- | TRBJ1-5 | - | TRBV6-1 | CASSVQIGNQPQHF | TGTGCCAGCAGTGTACAGATAGGCAATCAGCCCCAGCATTTT
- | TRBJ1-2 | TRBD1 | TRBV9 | CASSVAGTAYGYTF | TGTGCCAGCAGCGTAGCTGGGACAGCCTATGGCTACACCTTC
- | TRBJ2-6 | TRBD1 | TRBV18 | CASSPGTGISGANVLTF | TGTGCCAGCTCACCCGGGACAGGGATCTCCGGGGCCAACGTCCTGACTTTC
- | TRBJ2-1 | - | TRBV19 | CASIRGGSYNEQFF | TGTGCCAGTATCAGAGGAGGCTCCTACAATGAGCAGTTCTTC
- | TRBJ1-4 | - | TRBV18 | CASSPLDRTNEKLFF | TGTGCCAGCTCACCCCTGGACAGAACCAATGAAAAACTGTTTTTT
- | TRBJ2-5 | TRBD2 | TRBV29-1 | CSVVGGLASWETQYF | TGCAGCGTTGTCGGTGGACTAGCGTCTTGGGAGACCCAGTACTTC
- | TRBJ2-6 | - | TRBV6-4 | CASSDTRSGANVLTF | TGTGCCAGCAGTGACACTCGGTCTGGGGCCAACGTCCTGACTTTC
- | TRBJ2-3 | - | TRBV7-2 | CASSPSPGDRTQYF | TGTGCCAGCAGCCCATCGCCGGGGGACAGAACGCAGTATTTT
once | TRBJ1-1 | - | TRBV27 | CASSLTLAGAAFF | TGTGCCAGCAGTTTAACCCTGGCAGGGGCCGCTTTCTTT
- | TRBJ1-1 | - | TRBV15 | CATSRDSMNTEAFF | TGTGCCACCAGCAGAGATAGTATGAACACTGAAGCTTTCTTT
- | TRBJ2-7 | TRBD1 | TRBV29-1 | CSAKRRQGTNEQYF | TGCAGCGCGAAACGGCGACAGGGCACGAACGAGCAGTACTTC
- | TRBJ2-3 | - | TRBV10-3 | CAISESAARGSTDTQYF | TGTGCCATCAGTGAGTCAGCCGCGCGGGGCAGCACAGATACGCAGTATTTT
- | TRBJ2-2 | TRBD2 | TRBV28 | CASIPSTLAGGTGELFF | TGTGCCAGCATCCCATCTACACTAGCGGGAGGCACCGGGGAGCTGTTTTTT
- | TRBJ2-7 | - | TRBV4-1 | CASSQSLREASYEQYF | TGCGCCAGCAGCCAATCCCTCCGCGAGGCATCCTACGAGCAGTACTTC
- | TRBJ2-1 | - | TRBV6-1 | CASSEASPRQFF | TGTGCCAGCAGTGAAGCGTCACCGCGGCAGTTCTTC
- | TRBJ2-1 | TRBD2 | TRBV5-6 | CASSFGSGGYNEQFF | TGTGCCAGCAGCTTTGGAAGCGGGGGCTACAATGAGCAGTTCTTC
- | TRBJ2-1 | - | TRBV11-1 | CASSQTLGPLVSDRFF | TGTGCCAGCAGCCAGACGTTGGGGCCCCTTGTATCGGATCGGTTCTTC
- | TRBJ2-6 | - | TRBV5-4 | CASSWPAGGANVLTF | TGTGCCAGCAGCTGGCCCGCAGGGGGGGCCAACGTCCTGACTTTC
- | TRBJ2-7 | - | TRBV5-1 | CASSLEQGRWEQYF | TGCGCCAGCAGCTTGGAACAGGGACGCTGGGAGCAGTACTTC
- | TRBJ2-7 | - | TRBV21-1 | CASSKEAPSASYEQYF | TGTGCCAGCAGCAAAGAGGCGCCTAGCGCCTCCTACGAGCAGTACTTC